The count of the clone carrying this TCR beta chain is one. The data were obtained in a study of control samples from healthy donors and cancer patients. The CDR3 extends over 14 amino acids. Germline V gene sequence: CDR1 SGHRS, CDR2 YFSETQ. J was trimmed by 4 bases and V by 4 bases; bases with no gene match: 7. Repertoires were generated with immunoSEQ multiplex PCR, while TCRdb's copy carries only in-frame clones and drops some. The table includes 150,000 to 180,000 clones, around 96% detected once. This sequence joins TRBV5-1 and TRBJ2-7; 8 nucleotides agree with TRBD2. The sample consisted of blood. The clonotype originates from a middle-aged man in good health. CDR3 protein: CASSAGGGRYEQYF. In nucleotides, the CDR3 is TGCGCCAGCAGCGCGGGGGGAGGGAGGTACGAGCAGTACTTC. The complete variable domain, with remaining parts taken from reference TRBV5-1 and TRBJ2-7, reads KAGVTQTPRYLIKTRGQQVTLSCSPISGHRSVSWYQQTPGQGLQFLFEYFSETQRNKGNFPGRFSGRQFSNSRSEMNVSTLELGDSALYLCASSAGGGRYEQYFGPGTRLTVT.